One and the same sample provided the 10 T cell receptor beta chains below, sequenced in a study of blood T cell repertoires in COVID-19. TCRdb keeps only in-frame clones here, not all; method: immunoSEQ multiplex PCR. The sample carries roughly 90,000 clones, 75% to 90% recorded once. The sequenced material came from peripheral blood. The receptors come from a woman at least 80 years old with active or convalescent COVID-19.

This rearrangement joins TRBV7-8 to TRBJ1-2; 7 nucleotides align to TRBD1. The CDR3 runs to 14 residues. The J segment lost 6 bases and the V segment lost 3 bases, leaving 7 bases of the junction unmatched. Germline V gene lookup returns CDR1 SGHVS and CDR2 FQNEAQ. The CDR3 loop is CASSFNRQGDGYTF. The CDR3 DNA sequence: TGTGCCAGCAGCTTTAACCGACAGGGTGATGGCTACACCTTC.

The DNA of the CDR3 is TGTGCCACCTGGGGAGGGGCTTCGGAAGCTTTCTTT. It codes for CATWGGASEAFF. V gene TRBV2 combines with J gene TRBJ1-1, with a possible D match to TRBD1 (5 bases). Looked up from germline, CDR1 is SNHLY and CDR2 is FYNNEI. Trimming took 10 bases from V and 8 from J, leaving 17 bases between them. CDR3 length: 12 amino acids.

The chain recombines TRBV5-4 with TRBJ1-2; 7 bases agree with TRBD1. There are 13 residues in the CDR3. J was trimmed by 5 bases and V by 4 bases; bases with no gene match: 5. In germline, CDR1 is SGHNT, CDR2 YYREEE (reference sequence). The CDR3 sequence: CASSPGQMYGYTF. In nucleotides, the CDR3 is TGTGCCAGCAGCCCGGGACAGATGTATGGCTACACCTTC.

In nucleotides, the CDR3 is TGTGCCAGCAGCTTGGGACTAGCGGGATGGGAGACCCAGTACTTC. This sequence encodes CASSLGLAGWETQYF. The V call is TRBV7-9, the J call TRBJ2-5; 13 bases align to TRBD2. With 3 bases clipped from V and 5 bases from J, the junction kept 3 bases outside the gene matches. The CDR3 totals 15 residues. In germline, CDR1 is SEHNR, CDR2 FQNEAQ (reference sequence). The variable domain in full, with the rest retrieved from reference TRBV7-9 and TRBJ2-5, is DTGVSQNPRHKITKRGQNVTFRCDPISEHNRLYWYRQTLGQGPEFLTYFQNEAQLEKSRLLSDRFSAERPKGSFSTLEIQRTEQGDSAMYLCASSLGLAGWETQYFGPGTRLLVL.

The chain combines TRBV2 with TRBJ2-2; tentatively, D is TRBD1 (6 bases). V lost 5 bases and J lost 6, with 13 bases in between. Looked up from germline, CDR1 is SNHLY and CDR2 is FYNNEI. This CDR3 has 14 residues. The CDR3 nucleotides read TGTGCCAGCAGTATCCTTCGACAGGCCGGGGAGCTGTTTTTT. It translates to CASSILRQAGELFF.

The rearrangement joins TRBV7-2 to TRBJ2-7; 9 nucleotides align to TRBD1. The CDR3 totals 14 residues. Germline-derived CDR1 and CDR2 are SGHTA and FQGNSA. V lost 4 bases, J lost 8 bases, and 9 bases stayed unmatched. The CDR3, as DNA: TGTGCCAGCAGCTCCTCCTGGTACAGGGGGCAGCAGTACTTC. It codes for CASSSSWYRGQQYF.

This chain joins TRBV19 and TRBJ2-7; possible D gene TRBD2, 5 bases. CDR3 length: 14 residues. V lost 1 base and J 7 bases, leaving 14 bases between the germline ends. The V gene's germline CDR1 is LNHDA and CDR2 SQIVND (reference sequence). CDR3 residues: CASSIVAGEGEQYF. Here the CDR3 DNA reads TGTGCCAGTAGTATAGTGGCGGGTGAGGGAGAGCAGTACTTC.

The chain recombines TRBV5-1 with TRBJ1-1, with 12 bases lining up with TRBD1. J gave up 0 bases and V 7 bases, and 4 bases lay outside the gene matches. The CDR3 covers 15 residues. Germline assignment: CDR1 SGHRS and CDR2 YFSETQ. The CDR3 DNA sequence: TGCGCCAGCGTCGGGACAGGGGGCATGAACACTGAAGCTTTCTTT. Translating it yields CASVGTGGMNTEAFF.

This chain uses TRBV28 with TRBJ1-2; TRBD1 matches 7 bases. The CDR3 loop spans 14 amino acids. V lost 10 bases, J lost 4 bases, and 12 bases stayed unmatched. Germline V gene data show CDR1 as MDHEN and CDR2 as SYDVKM. The chain's CDR3 is CATRDSSPPYGYTF. CDR3 bases: TGTGCCACCCGGGACAGTAGTCCACCCTATGGCTACACCTTC.

The genes are TRBV19 and TRBJ2-6, with D perhaps matching TRBD2 (7 bases). V lost 3 bases to trimming and J lost 2 bases, with 11 bases between them. The CDR3 contains 16 residues. Looked up from germline, CDR1 is LNHDA and CDR2 is SQIVND (reference sequence). CDR3 amino acids: CASSIGGLAGANVLTF. In nucleotides, the CDR3 is TGTGCCAGTAGTATCGGGGGGCTCGCTGGGGCCAACGTCCTGACTTTC.